Following are 8 T cell receptor beta chains from one sample sequenced in a study of cytomegalovirus exposure and HLA in healthy donors. The PCR was carried out with 60 Vbeta primers and 13 Jbeta primers. Assay used: immunoSEQ multiplex PCR; TCRdb lists only in-frame clones, some missing. This table has around 110,000 clones, 70% to 80% appearing once. Sequencing used PBMCs. The receptors derive from a young woman in good health and CMV-seronegative.

A single count supports this clone. The chain has TRBV4-1 and TRBJ1-6; a weak D match, TRBD1 (5 bases). Germline assignment: CDR1 MGHRA and CDR2 YSYEKL. V was shortened by 5 bases and J by 7 bases, with 12 bases between the two germline ends. This CDR3 spans 14 amino acids. CDR3 nucleotide sequence: TGCGCCAGCAGCGGGACTCGGGGAAATTCACCCCTCCACTTT. Translating it yields CASSGTRGNSPLHF.

The V call is TRBV7-9, the J call TRBJ1-2; weak D call: TRBD1 (6 bases). Trimming removed 5 bases from V and 5 bases from J, with 9 bases in between. The CDR3 has 12 amino acids. The germline V gene has CDR1 SEHNR and CDR2 FQNEAQ (reference sequence). CDR3 in amino acids: CASSPQGYGYTF. The CDR3 DNA reads TGTGCCAGCAGCCCACAGGGATATGGCTACACCTTC. The full variable domain, with the rest looked up from reference TRBV7-9 and TRBJ1-2, is DTGVSQNPRHKITKRGQNVTFRCDPISEHNRLYWYRQTLGQGPEFLTYFQNEAQLEKSRLLSDRFSAERPKGSFSTLEIQRTEQGDSAMYLCASSPQGYGYTFGSGTRLTVV.

The CDR3 spells CASMGQGAAYEQYF. The CDR3 DNA reads TGTGCCAGCATGGGACAGGGGGCCGCCTACGAGCAGTACTTC. The chain carries TRBV2 and TRBJ2-7; TRBD1 aligns across 12 bases. V was pared by 7 bases and J by 2 bases, with 3 bases of the junction left unmatched. CDR3 length equals 14 residues. Germline loops: CDR1 SNHLY, CDR2 FYNNEI.

This clone appeared a single time. The chain links TRBV6-1 to TRBJ2-1; TRBD2 matches 15 bases. V shed 4 bases and J 8 bases; nucleotides not matched to a gene: 18. The V gene's germline CDR1 is MNHNS and CDR2 SASEGT. The CDR3 has 20 amino acids. The chain's CDR3 is CASSVMSGLAGGPGGDEQFF. The CDR3 nucleotides are TGTGCCAGCAGTGTGATGAGCGGACTAGCGGGGGGGCCGGGAGGTGATGAGCAGTTCTTC.

This clone has more than one count but fewer than ten. V gene TRBV27 combines with J gene TRBJ2-7; 7 positions agree with TRBD2. The CDR3 totals 15 residues. The germline CDR1 and CDR2 sequences are MNHEY and SMNVEV (reference sequence). Unmatched junction bases numbered 10, after V lost 4 bases and J lost 4 bases. The CDR3 is CASSYNGLDSYEQYF. The CDR3 nucleotides are TGTGCCAGCAGTTACAACGGACTAGATTCGTACGAGCAGTACTTC.

CDR3 in DNA: TGTGCCAGCAGCTTCCCTTCGGGACTGCTTAACTACGAGCAGTACTTC. Translated: CASSFPSGLLNYEQYF. This chain links TRBV7-9 with TRBJ2-7; possible D gene TRBD2, 6 bases. The V and J ends lost 3 bases and 3 bases respectively, with 18 bases between them. The CDR3 sequence is 16 residues long. CDR1 SEHNR and CDR2 FQNEAQ come from the germline V gene (reference sequence). Drawing the rest from reference TRBV7-9 and TRBJ2-7, the complete variable domain is DTGVSQNPRHKITKRGQNVTFRCDPISEHNRLYWYRQTLGQGPEFLTYFQNEAQLEKSRLLSDRFSAERPKGSFSTLEIQRTEQGDSAMYLCASSFPSGLLNYEQYFGPGTRLTVT.

V is TRBV27 and J is TRBJ1-2; D is unresolved. The CDR3 sequence is 13 residues long. Germline CDR1 and CDR2: MNHEY and SMNVEV (reference sequence). V dropped 5 bases and J dropped 4 bases, with 11 bases sitting between them. The CDR3 bases are TGTGCCAGCAGTGTGAGTTTTAGCTATGGCTACACCTTC. Residues: CASSVSFSYGYTF.

V is TRBV5-6 and J is TRBJ2-4; maybe TRBD1 (6 bases). This CDR3 comprises 18 residues. V lost 4 bases to trimming and J lost 3 bases, with 23 bases between them. Per germline, CDR1 SGHDT and CDR2 YYEEEE. The CDR3 reads CASSPGSSTGHGKNIQYF. The DNA of the CDR3 is TGTGCCAGCAGCCCTGGCTCCTCTACAGGGCATGGCAAAAACATTCAGTACTTC.